This T cell receptor beta chain was identified during a study of T-cell reconstitution after alpha-beta-depleted transplantation in children. Unique molecular identifiers were used to barcode this TCRbeta library. Using its own MiXCR run on the PCR reads, TCRdb lists one record per CDR3 protein. The sample has some 390,000 distinct CDR3 sequences, 20% seen once. Germline V gene sequence: CDR1 SGHRS, CDR2 YFSETQ. The CDR3 sequence is 18 residues long. Trimming removed 1 base from V and 0 bases from J; junction bases left unmatched: 10. The clonotype was recovered from a human donor who donated a stem cell graft to a child with acute myeloid leukemia. This chain uses TRBV5-1 with TRBJ2-1, with 7 bases identical to TRBD2. This specimen was PBMCs from the stem cell graft donor, taken from the stem cell graft. The CDR3 protein is CASSLYRGVTGSYNEQFF. The DNA for the CDR3 is TGCGCCAGCAGCTTGTACCGGGGGGTAACTGGCTCCTACAATGAGCAGTTCTTC.